Described below is a single T cell receptor (beta chain) sequence and its context. Its target is unknown. The sample belongs to a study of shared clonotypes between healthy human individuals. As for the study in general: For every donor, three CD4 naive, three CD4 memory, two CD8 naive and one CD8 memory plates were used. General study results and limits: It was expected that sequencing depth would affect clonotype sharing among donors. Sampling was confined to blood; repertoires within tissues likely differ.

TCRdb's table, derived via immunoSEQ multiplex PCR, lists solely in-frame clones and lacks some. The data contain approximately 1,000,000 clones, around 77% of them singletons. Sequences were obtained from memory CD4+ T cells from PBMCs. Described subset: CD45RA-negative fraction. This TCR was sampled from a young man in good health. Some clones in this sample may be carry-over from other donors' samples.

The CDR3 is CASSEAKLGLAGFFYEQYF. The CDR3 DNA sequence: TGTGCCAGCAGTGAGGCCAAACTAGGACTAGCGGGATTCTTCTACGAGCAGTACTTC. This chain joins TRBV6-1 and TRBJ2-7; 12 nucleotides align to TRBD2. V was clipped by 3 bases and J by 3 bases; unmatched bases: 15. The germline gives CDR1 MNHNS, CDR2 SASEGT. The CDR3 runs to 19 residues.